This T cell receptor (beta chain) derives from a study of shared clonotypes between healthy human individuals. V lost 4 bases, J lost 1 base, and 4 bases lay in between. The germline V gene has CDR1 SGDLS and CDR2 YYNGEE. The CDR3 totals 12 residues. In the authors' workflow: ImmunoSEQ yielded junction-only sequences lacking quality scores, so filtering differed. Clones were read by immunoSEQ multiplex PCR, and TCRdb kept only the in-frame ones, dropping some. V, J and clone size derive from that table, while D and trimming were established from the DNA sequence. The sample carries about 1 million clones, about three quarters recorded once. A remark on this clone: This may be a read error: a much more frequent sequence differs by one nucleotide. This sample includes further DNA sequences coding for the same CDR3.

V and J are TRBV9 and TRBJ2-3; D gene unclear. The sequence was obtained from a man aged 18 to 30 in good health. Sequencing input: memory CD4+ T cells sorted from blood. The subset here: CD45RA-negative fraction. CDR3 sequence: CASSPGTDTQYF. CDR3 coding DNA: TGTGCCAGCAGCCCGGGCACAGATACGCAGTATTTT.